Listed below are T cell receptor beta chains from one sample, sequenced in a study of shared clonotypes between healthy human individuals. The method was immunoSEQ multiplex PCR; TCRdb's version includes in-frame clones alone and lacks a portion of them. The table lists 2 million or so clones, less than 95% of them singletons. The sequenced material came from naive CD8+ T cells sorted from blood. Receptors originate from a young man in good health. Each CDR3 is given with its conserved first and last residue. Fields, in order: J gene, V gene, clone size, D gene, CDR3 protein, CDR3 DNA. A D gene is named only where the DNA matches it firmly. Clone sizes are given selectively: once, few, many, or a class where the clone is expanded.

TRBJ2-7 | TRBV25-1 | . | . | CASSAGTSYEQYF | TGTGCCAGCAGTGCAGGGACCTCCTACGAGCAGTACTTC
TRBJ1-2 | TRBV7-2 | . | . | CASSLGPDSYGYTF | TGCGCCAGCAGCTTAGGTCCAGATTCCTATGGCTACACCTTC
TRBJ2-7 | TRBV4-1 | . | . | CASSQPGPYEQYF | TGCGCCAGCAGCCAACCGGGACCCTACGAGCAGTACTTC
TRBJ2-4 | TRBV27 | . | . | CASSSGLPLVEYF | TGTGCCAGCAGTTCAGGCTTACCACTTGTAGAATACTTC
TRBJ1-4 | TRBV28 | . | TRBD1 | CASSFDRDNEKLFF | TGTGCCAGCAGTTTCGACAGGGATAATGAAAAACTGTTTTTT
TRBJ2-5 | TRBV11-3 | . | . | CASSLAPGIAETQYF | TGTGCCAGCAGCTTAGCGCCTGGAATCGCAGAGACCCAGTACTTC
TRBJ2-7 | TRBV27 | once | TRBD1 | CASSLQQGAYEQYF | TGTGCCAGCAGTTTACAACAGGGGGCCTACGAGCAGTACTTC
TRBJ2-7 | TRBV10-1 | . | TRBD1 | CASSESRDSYEQYF | TGCGCCAGCAGTGAAAGCCGGGACAGTTACGAGCAGTACTTC
TRBJ1-1 | TRBV7-9 | . | TRBD1 | CASSSQGSSYTEAFF | TGTGCCAGCAGCTCACAGGGGTCCTCGTACACTGAAGCTTTCTTT
TRBJ2-7 | TRBV7-2 | . | . | CASSLVGNSYEQYF | TGTGCCAGCAGCCTAGTGGGCAACTCCTACGAGCAGTACTTC
TRBJ2-5 | TRBV6-8 | . | TRBD2 | CASSQTSGGAKGQETQYF | TGTGCCAGCAGTCAAACTAGCGGGGGGGCGAAAGGCCAAGAGACCCAGTACTTC
TRBJ2-7 | TRBV29-1 | . | TRBD2 | CSGQGGPHEQYF | TGCAGCGGTCAGGGAGGGCCCCACGAGCAGTACTTC
TRBJ2-7 | TRBV5-6 | . | . | CASSQTLYEQYF | TGTGCCAGCAGTCAGACACTCTACGAGCAGTACTTC
TRBJ2-5 | TRBV19 | . | . | CASSMDGEQAQYF | TGTGCCAGTAGTATGGACGGAGAGCAGGCCCAGTACTTC
TRBJ2-7 | TRBV6-5 | . | . | CASSYSNPGDYEQYF | TGTGCCAGCAGTTACTCGAATCCGGGGGACTACGAGCAGTACTTC
TRBJ2-7 | TRBV4-1 | . | . | CASSTKEGGPYEQYF | TGCGCCAGCAGCACCAAGGAGGGCGGGCCTTACGAGCAGTACTTC
TRBJ2-1 | TRBV6-6 | . | . | CARGEGNNEQFF | TGTGCCAGGGGGGAAGGGAACAATGAGCAGTTCTTC
TRBJ2-3 | TRBV6-5 | . | . | CASRSPGDTQYF | TGTGCCAGCAGATCCCCGGGAGATACGCAGTATTTT
TRBJ1-2 | TRBV27 | . | . | CASSFTGTNYGYTF | TGTGCCAGCAGTTTTACAGGAACTAACTATGGCTACACCTTC
TRBJ2-5 | TRBV4-3 | . | . | CASSQDKGPEETQYF | TGCGCCAGCAGCCAAGATAAAGGGCCGGAAGAGACCCAGTACTTC
TRBJ2-7 | TRBV27 | . | . | CASSLIRGTNEQYF | TGTGCCAGCAGTTTAATTAGGGGTACGAACGAGCAGTACTTC
TRBJ2-2 | TRBV19 | . | . | CASSMEQGTDTGELFF | TGTGCCAGTAGTATGGAGCAAGGTACCGACACCGGGGAGCTGTTTTTT
TRBJ2-2 | TRBV4-1 | . | . | CASSQFGGNTGELFF | TGCGCCAGCAGCCAGTTCGGCGGGAACACCGGGGAGCTGTTTTTT
TRBJ2-3 | TRBV14 | . | . | CASSPWVTDTQYF | TGTGCCAGCAGTCCCTGGGTCACAGATACGCAGTATTTT
TRBJ2-7 | TRBV5-6 | . | . | CASSLVGSLSYEQYF | TGTGCCAGCAGCTTGGTTGGGTCCCTCTCCTACGAGCAGTACTTC
TRBJ1-5 | TRBV10-3 | . | . | CAITQPQHF | TGTGCCATCACTCAGCCCCAGCATTTT
TRBJ2-2 | TRBV4-1 | . | . | CASSQEGETYTGELFF | TGCGCCAGCAGCCAAGAGGGAGAGACGTACACCGGGGAGCTGTTTTTT
TRBJ2-4 | TRBV9 | . | . | CASSVDSVNIQYF | TGTGCCAGCAGCGTAGACTCGGTGAACATTCAGTACTTC
TRBJ2-7 | TRBV7-9 | . | . | CASSRAVDAEQYF | TGTGCCAGCAGCAGGGCCGTCGATGCCGAGCAGTACTTC
TRBJ2-7 | TRBV19 | . | . | CASSIGGITAYEQYF | TGTGCCAGTAGTATTGGAGGGATCACGGCCTACGAGCAGTACTTC
TRBJ2-7 | TRBV4-3 | . | . | CASSHDRISSYEQYF | TGCGCCAGCAGCCACGACAGGATTAGCTCCTACGAGCAGTACTTC
TRBJ2-1 | TRBV30 | . | . | CAWSVGWGQNNEQFF | TGTGCCTGGAGTGTTGGTTGGGGGCAAAATAATGAGCAGTTCTTC
TRBJ2-7 | TRBV13 | . | TRBD1 | CASSLGQETYEQYF | TGTGCCAGCAGCCTAGGACAGGAGACCTACGAGCAGTACTTC
TRBJ2-3 | TRBV19 | . | TRBD2 | CASSISARTSGVSTDTQYF | TGTGCCAGTAGTATCTCGGCTCGTACTAGCGGGGTTTCCACAGATACGCAGTATTTT
TRBJ1-1 | TRBV27 | once | TRBD1 | CASSFPGTGLTEAFF | TGTGCCAGCAGTTTCCCCGGGACAGGGTTGACTGAAGCTTTCTTT
TRBJ2-7 | TRBV5-7 | . | . | CASSLYGGPTYEQYF | TGTGCCAGCAGCTTATATGGGGGACCTACCTACGAGCAGTACTTC
TRBJ2-2 | TRBV4-1 | . | . | CASSAGPSVTTGELFF | TGCGCCAGCAGCGCCGGCCCCAGCGTGACGACCGGGGAGCTGTTTTTT
TRBJ1-6 | TRBV6-1 | . | TRBD1 | CASSERTGDNSPLHF | TGTGCCAGCAGTGAAAGGACAGGGGACAATTCACCCCTCCACTTT
TRBJ2-1 | TRBV7-9 | . | TRBD1 | CASSPGQGGFDEQFF | TGTGCCAGCAGCCCCGGACAGGGGGGTTTTGATGAGCAGTTCTTC
TRBJ2-1 | TRBV7-7 | . | TRBD2 | CASSLYGTSHEQFF | TGTGCTAGCAGCTTATATGGGACTAGTCATGAGCAGTTCTTC